This T cell receptor beta chain was found in a study of T-cell memory formation after mild COVID-19. Findings of the study overall: Pre-infection memory already had some responding clones, implying cross-reactive memory joined. Still unconfirmed is whether the second-wave clones peaking on day 37 recognized SARS-CoV-2. From day 15 to 85, contracting clones were balanced between CD4 and CD8, whereas later expanders leaned toward CD4+.

This clonotype was detected many times. What it binds is unknown. The V gene lost 3 bases and the J gene lost 0 bases, with 19 bases spanning the gap. The CDR3 is 18 amino acids. Germline CDR1 and CDR2: PRHDT and FYEKMQ (reference sequence). TCRdb reanalysed the 5' RACE reads using MiXCR and keeps one entry per CDR3 protein. The sample has 29,000 or so distinct CDR3 sequences, around 16% seen once. The TCR originated in an adult who had mild COVID-19 (a few samples of this study predate the infection). Cell type and time point are not known. This rearrangement joins TRBV13 to TRBJ2-3; TRBD2 is a possible D gene (5 bases). Sequencing input: PBMCs or a T cell subset sorted from them (not recorded which). In nucleotides, the CDR3 is TGTGCCAGCAGCTTCCTTGGGAGAGGTCTATCCAGCACAGATACGCAGTATTTT. Residues: CASSFLGRGLSSTDTQYF.